This T cell receptor beta chain was recovered during a study of blood T cell repertoires in COVID-19. Study context: In each case, the material was cDNA or gDNA derived from T cells, B-cell-depleted T cells, or PBMCs.

Living in 24 US areas, the participants were between roughly 18 and 95 years of age. Which cohort a participant joined came from the clinical history participants gave. Symptom resolution, clearance, or two negative PCRs marked the recovered donors of Cohort 3. Method: immunoSEQ multiplex PCR; TCRdb's copy keeps in-frame clones and lacks some. The sample shows around 200,000 clones, more than 80% of them seen only once. The specimen sequenced was PBMCs or T cells enriched from blood (not recorded which). This clonotype was sampled from a man younger than 40 who had recovered from COVID-19.

CDR3 residues: CASSWPGGSPLHF. CDR3 coding DNA: TGTGCCAGCAGTTGGCCAGGAGGTTCACCCCTCCACTTT. The chain combines TRBV27 with TRBJ1-6, with unresolved D. Trimming pared 4 bases from V and 9 bases from J, leaving 10 bases between. The CDR3 sequence is 13 residues long. The germline gives CDR1 MNHEY, CDR2 SMNVEV (reference sequence).